Below, 6 T cell receptor beta chains from the same sample are listed, as sequenced in a study of blood T cell repertoires in COVID-19. The assay was immunoSEQ multiplex PCR, and TCRdb's table has in-frame clones only and misses some. The table lists more than 95,000 clones, around four fifths of them singletons. The sequencing sample was made of peripheral blood. The source is a man aged 60 to 69 with acute or convalescent COVID-19.

This clone appeared once. The chain employs TRBV5-1 and TRBJ1-1, with 9 bases matching TRBD1. The CDR3 has 14 amino acids. The V gene's germline CDR1 is SGHRS and CDR2 YFSETQ. V lost 6 bases and J lost 7; bases outside the gene matches: 10. The CDR3 sequence: CASNWDRELGEAFF. The CDR3 region has the DNA TGCGCCAGCAACTGGGACAGGGAGTTGGGTGAAGCTTTCTTT.

The J gene is TRBJ2-3, the V gene TRBV3-1 (or the pseudogene TRBV3-2), with 10 bases that match TRBD2. Losses at the gene ends were 0 bases for V and 6 bases for J; bases not matched to a gene: 9. This CDR3 is 17 amino acids long. The V gene's germline CDR1 is LGHDT and CDR2 YNNKEL (reference sequence). The chain's CDR3 is CASSQDLAGEGGDTQYF. DNA of the CDR3: TGTGCCAGCAGCCAAGATCTAGCGGGAGAGGGTGGGGATACGCAGTATTTT.

The V gene is TRBV28, the J gene TRBJ2-5; D is possibly TRBD2 (6 bases). Germline CDR1 and CDR2: MDHEN and SYDVKM. With 7 bases removed from V and 2 bases from J, the gap between germline ends came to 17 bases. This CDR3 is 15 amino acids long. The CDR3 DNA follows: TGTGCCAGCATCTGGGCAGGGCGGGGACAAGAGACCCAGTACTTC. It translates to CASIWAGRGQETQYF.

The rearrangement links TRBV5-5 to TRBJ1-1; a weak D match, TRBD1 (5 bases). CDR3 length: 15 residues. In germline, CDR1 is SGHKS, CDR2 YYEKEE (reference sequence). V shed 4 bases and J shed 4 bases, with 17 bases lying between them. This CDR3 reads CASSREDPGLTEAFF. The CDR3 DNA reads as TGTGCCAGCAGCCGGGAGGATCCGGGGCTCACTGAAGCTTTCTTT.

J is TRBJ2-1 and V is TRBV20-1; D may be TRBD2 (6 bases). Germline CDR1 reads DFQATT; CDR2 reads SNEGSKA (reference sequence). The CDR3 consists of 11 residues. V was pared by 6 bases and J by 9 bases, with 12 bases between. For the CDR3, the DNA is TGCAGTGCCATTAGCGGAGTTGAGCAGTTCTTC. Protein product: CSAISGVEQFF.

The rearrangement joins TRBV2 to TRBJ1-5; D perhaps matches TRBD1 (6 bases). The germline CDR1 and CDR2 sequences are SNHLY and FYNNEI. This CDR3 comprises 15 residues. Trimming pared 6 bases from V and 0 bases from J, leaving 12 bases between. In nucleotides, the CDR3 is TGTGCCAGCAGAGACGGGACATCTAGCAATCAGCCCCAGCATTTT. This gives the protein CASRDGTSSNQPQHF.